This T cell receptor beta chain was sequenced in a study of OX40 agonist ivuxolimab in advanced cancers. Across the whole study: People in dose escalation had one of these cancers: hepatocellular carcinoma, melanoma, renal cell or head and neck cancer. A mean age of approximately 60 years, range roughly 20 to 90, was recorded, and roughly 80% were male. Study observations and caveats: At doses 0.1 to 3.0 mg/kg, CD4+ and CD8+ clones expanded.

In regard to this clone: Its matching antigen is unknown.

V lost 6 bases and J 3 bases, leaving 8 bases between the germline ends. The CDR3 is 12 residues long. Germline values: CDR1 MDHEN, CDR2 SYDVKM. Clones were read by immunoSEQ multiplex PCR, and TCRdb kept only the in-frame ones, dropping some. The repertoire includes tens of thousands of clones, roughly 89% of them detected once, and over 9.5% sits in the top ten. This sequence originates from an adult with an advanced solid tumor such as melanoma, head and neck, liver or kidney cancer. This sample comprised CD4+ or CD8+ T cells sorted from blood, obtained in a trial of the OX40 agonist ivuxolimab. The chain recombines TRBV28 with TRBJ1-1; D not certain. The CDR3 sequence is CASSSAYTEAFF. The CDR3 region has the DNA TGTGCCAGCAGCAGTGCCTACACTGAAGCTTTCTTT.